This TCR beta chain was recorded in a study of blood T cell repertoires in COVID-19. Overall study context: The study drew acute and convalescent COVID-19 samples from the United States, Italy and Spain. The cDNA or gDNA used as material had been derived from T cells, B-cell-depleted T cells, or PBMCs.

Source study methods: For nucleated cells, counts were estimated from reference gene primer amplification. Only in-frame clones appear in the TCRdb table, and some are missing; sequencing was by immunoSEQ multiplex PCR. That table furnishes V, J and clone size, whereas the DNA furnished D and trimming. The table records a few hundred thousand clones, roughly 90% of them present only once. Cohort assignment relied on participant-reported clinical history. Per germline, CDR1 LGHDT and CDR2 YNNKEL (reference sequence). Trimming took 5 bases from V and 2 from J, leaving 12 bases between them. The CDR3 totals 14 residues.

V is TRBV3-1 (or the pseudogene TRBV3-2) and J is TRBJ2-5, with no clear D. The sequenced sample was PBMCs or T cells enriched from blood (not recorded which). The clonotype originates from a woman aged 25 to 39 who had recovered from COVID-19. The CDR3 region has the DNA TGTGCCAGCAGCTTCCGACAACGGCAAGAGACCCAGTACTTC. It is translated as CASSFRQRQETQYF.